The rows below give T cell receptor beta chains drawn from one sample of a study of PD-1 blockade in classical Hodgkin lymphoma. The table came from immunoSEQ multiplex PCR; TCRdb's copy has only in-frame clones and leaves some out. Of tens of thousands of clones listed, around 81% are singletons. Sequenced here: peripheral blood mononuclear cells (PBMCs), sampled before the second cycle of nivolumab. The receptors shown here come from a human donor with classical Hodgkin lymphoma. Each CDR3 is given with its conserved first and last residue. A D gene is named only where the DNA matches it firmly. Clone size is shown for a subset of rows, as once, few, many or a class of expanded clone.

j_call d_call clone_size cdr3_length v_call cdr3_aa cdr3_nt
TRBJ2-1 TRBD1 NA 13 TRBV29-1 CSVAPDRLNEQFF TGCAGCGTTGCCCCGGACAGGCTTAATGAGCAGTTCTTC
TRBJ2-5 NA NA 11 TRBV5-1 CASREGETQYF TGCGCCAGCAGAGAGGGGGAGACCCAGTACTTC
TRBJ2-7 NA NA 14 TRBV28 CASSTTGNSYEQYF TGTGCCAGCAGTACGACAGGCAACTCCTACGAGCAGTACTTC
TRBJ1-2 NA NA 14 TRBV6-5 CASSYSTGYYGYTF TGTGCCAGCAGTTACTCGACGGGATACTATGGCTACACCTTC
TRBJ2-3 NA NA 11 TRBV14 CASSSTDTQYF TGTGCCAGCAGCAGCACAGATACGCAGTATTTT
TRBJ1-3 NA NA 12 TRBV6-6 CASGFSGNTIYF TGTGCCAGCGGGTTCTCTGGAAACACCATATATTTT
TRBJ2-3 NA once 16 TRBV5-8 CASSRVTDSVTDTQYF TGTGCCAGCAGCCGGGTGACGGACAGCGTCACAGATACGCAGTATTTT
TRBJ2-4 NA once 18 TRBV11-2 CATSSQAGPEGAKNIQYF TGTGCCACTAGTTCCCAAGCGGGCCCCGAAGGGGCCAAAAACATTCAGTACTTC
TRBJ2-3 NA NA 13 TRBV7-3 CASSFGGTDTQYF TGTGCCAGCAGCTTTGGCGGCACAGATACGCAGTATTTT
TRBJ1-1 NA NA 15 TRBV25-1 CASRGSRQQNTEAFF TGTGCCAGCAGAGGCTCCCGACAGCAGAACACTGAAGCTTTCTTT
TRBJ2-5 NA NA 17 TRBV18 CASSPELGRANQETQYF TGTGCCAGCTCACCCGAATTAGGTAGGGCCAACCAAGAGACCCAGTACTTC
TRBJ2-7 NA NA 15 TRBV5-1 CASSLTSPTPTEQYF TGCGCCAGCAGCCTTACTAGCCCGACCCCTACCGAGCAGTACTTC
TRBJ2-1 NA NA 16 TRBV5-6 CASRVGGASSYNEQFF TGTGCCAGCAGAGTGGGGGGAGCGAGCTCCTACAATGAGCAGTTCTTC
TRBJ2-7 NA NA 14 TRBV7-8 CASSLGGGAYEQYF TGTGCCAGCAGCTTAGGCGGTGGAGCCTACGAGCAGTACTTC
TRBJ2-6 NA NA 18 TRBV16 CASSQSLGVQSGANVLTF TGTGCCAGCAGCCAATCGTTAGGGGTTCAATCTGGGGCCAACGTCCTGACTTTC
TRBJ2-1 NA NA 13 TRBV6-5 CASSYGSNNEQFF TGTGCCAGCAGTTACGGCAGCAACAATGAGCAGTTCTTC
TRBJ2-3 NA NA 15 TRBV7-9 CASSYEGTSTDTQYF TGTGCCAGCAGCTATGAGGGTACTAGCACAGATACGCAGTATTTT
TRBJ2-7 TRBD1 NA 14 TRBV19 CASSIRDRSHEQYF TGTGCCAGTAGTATAAGGGACAGAAGCCACGAGCAGTACTTC
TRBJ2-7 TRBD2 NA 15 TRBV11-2 CASSYGTSGSYEQYF TGTGCCAGCAGCTACGGGACTAGCGGCTCCTACGAGCAGTACTTC
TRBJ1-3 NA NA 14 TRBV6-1 CASLEDWEGNTIYF TGTGCCAGCTTGGAGGACTGGGAAGGAAACACCATATATTTT
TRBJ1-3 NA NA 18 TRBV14 CASSQDGTYLSSGNTIYF TGTGCCAGCAGCCAGGACGGGACATACCTATCCTCTGGAAACACCATATATTTT
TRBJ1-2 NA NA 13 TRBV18 CASSPDQKGGYTF TGTGCCAGCTCACCAGACCAAAAGGGTGGCTACACCTTC
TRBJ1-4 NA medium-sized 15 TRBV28 CASSLYRRTNEKLFF TGTGCCAGCAGTTTATATCGCAGAACTAATGAAAAACTGTTTTTT
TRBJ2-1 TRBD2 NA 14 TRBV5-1 CASRTSGSGHEQFF TGCGCCAGTAGGACTAGCGGGAGTGGGCATGAGCAGTTCTTC
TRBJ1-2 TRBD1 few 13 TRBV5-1 CASRLTGLGGYTF TGCGCCAGCAGGTTGACAGGGCTGGGAGGCTACACCTTC
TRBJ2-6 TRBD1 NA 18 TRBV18 CASSPAGQGALGANVLTF TGTGCCAGCTCACCAGCGGGACAGGGGGCGCTAGGGGCCAACGTCCTGACTTTC
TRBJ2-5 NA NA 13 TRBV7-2 CASSLYLGETQYF TGTGCCAGCAGCTTATATCTGGGAGAGACCCAGTACTTC
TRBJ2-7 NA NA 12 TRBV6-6 CASSKTSYEQYF TGTGCCAGCAGTAAAACTAGCTACGAGCAGTACTTC
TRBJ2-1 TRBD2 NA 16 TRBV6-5 CASSFRTSRLYNEQFF TGTGCCAGCAGTTTCCGGACTAGCAGACTATACAATGAGCAGTTCTTC
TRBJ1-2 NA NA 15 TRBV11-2 CASSSTLGGSYGYTF TGTGCCAGCAGCTCAACCTTAGGGGGGTCCTATGGCTACACCTTC
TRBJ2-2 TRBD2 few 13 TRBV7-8 CASSLLAVGELFF TGTGCCAGCAGCTTACTAGCGGTCGGGGAGCTGTTTTTT
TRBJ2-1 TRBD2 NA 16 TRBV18 CASSSAGTSGYNEQFF TGTGCCAGCTCATCGGCGGGGACTAGCGGCTACAATGAGCAGTTCTTC
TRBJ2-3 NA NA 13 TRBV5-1 CASSQGSGDTQYF TGCGCCAGCAGCCAGGGGAGTGGTGATACGCAGTATTTT
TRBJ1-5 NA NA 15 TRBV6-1 CASSTGTSSNQPQHF TGTGCCAGCAGTACAGGGACATCGAGCAATCAGCCCCAGCATTTT
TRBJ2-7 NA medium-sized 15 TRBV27 CASSRLNRDGFEQYF TGTGCCAGCAGCCGATTGAACAGGGATGGTTTCGAGCAGTACTTC
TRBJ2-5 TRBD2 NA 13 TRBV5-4 CASSRTSTETQYF TGTGCCAGCAGCCGGACTAGTACTGAGACCCAGTACTTC
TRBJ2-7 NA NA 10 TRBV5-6 CASSLYEQYF TGTGCCAGCAGCTTGTACGAGCAGTACTTC
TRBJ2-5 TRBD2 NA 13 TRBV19 CASSRLAGETQYF TGTGCCAGTAGTAGGCTAGCGGGAGAGACCCAGTACTTC